The 27 T cell receptor beta chains below all came from one sample that was sequenced in a study of control samples from healthy donors and cancer patients. Measured with immunoSEQ multiplex PCR; TCRdb has only the in-frame clones, and not every one. This sample has around 170,000 clones, with about 92% found just once. The source material was blood. These receptors all stem from a man between 25 and 39 years old in good health.

The chain combines TRBV14 with TRBJ1-1; D is uncertain. Trimming shortened V by 3 bases and J by 1 base, and 6 bases separated the two germline ends. The CDR3 contains 13 residues. Germline lookup yields CDR1 SGHDN and CDR2 FVKESK. CDR3 in DNA: TGTGCCAGCAGCCAGATTGGGAACACTGAAGCTTTCTTT. Protein product: CASSQIGNTEAFF.

The chain combines TRBV7-8 with TRBJ2-7; D is unresolved. In germline, CDR1 is SGHVS, CDR2 FQNEAQ. V was trimmed by 5 bases and J by 1 base, leaving 9 bases between them. This CDR3 is built from 13 residues. As DNA, the CDR3 is TGTGCCAGCAGCCATAGGGTTTCCTACGAGCAGTACTTC. It encodes CASSHRVSYEQYF.

This clone was detected only once. This rearrangement joins TRBV28 to TRBJ1-2, with 7 nucleotides matching TRBD1. The CDR3 runs to 11 residues. Germline lookup yields CDR1 MDHEN and CDR2 SYDVKM. The J segment lost 8 bases and the V segment lost 4 bases, leaving 1 base of the junction unmatched. The DNA of the CDR3 is TGTGCCAGCAGTTCGACAGGGGGCTACACCTTC. Protein: CASSSTGGYTF.

This clone occurred once. CDR3 nucleotide sequence: TGTGCCAGCAGCAGGACAGGGGGCCGGGAGCAGTACTTC. The encoded protein is CASSRTGGREQYF. V is TRBV5-4 and J is TRBJ2-7; 11 bases fit TRBD1. This CDR3 is 13 amino acids long. CDR1 SGHNT and CDR2 YYREEE come from the germline V gene (reference sequence). The J segment lost 7 bases and the V segment lost 4 bases, leaving 4 bases of the junction unmatched.

This chain uses TRBV5-1 with TRBJ2-1, with 9 nucleotides matching TRBD2. The CDR3 has 15 amino acids. The trim removed 1 base at V and 7 bases at J, leaving 6 bases unmatched. Germline V CDR1 and CDR2: SGHRS, YFSETQ. The CDR3 reads CASSLNLAGLNEQFF. CDR3 coding DNA: TGCGCCAGCAGCTTGAACCTAGCGGGACTTAATGAGCAGTTCTTC.

The chain employs TRBV19 and TRBJ1-6, with D possibly TRBD1 on 6 matching bases. The CDR3 is made up of 16 amino acids. Trimming took 6 bases from V and 3 from J, leaving 15 bases between them. Looked up from germline, CDR1 is LNHDA and CDR2 is SQIVND (reference sequence). DNA for the CDR3: TGTGCCAGTAGCCACGGTGGACAGTTCTATAATTCACCCCTCCACTTT. The encoded protein is CASSHGGQFYNSPLHF.

The rearrangement joins TRBV29-1 to TRBJ2-3; D is uncertain. The CDR3 totals 14 residues. V lost 3 bases and J 1 base, leaving 11 bases between the germline ends. Germline lookup yields CDR1 SQVTM and CDR2 ANQGSEA. CDR3 nucleotides: TGCAGCGTTGACAACCCCCAGGGCACAGATACGCAGTATTTT. Translating it yields CSVDNPQGTDTQYF.

The rearrangement uses TRBV3-1 (or the pseudogene TRBV3-2) and TRBJ2-2, with unresolved D. This CDR3 is 16 amino acids long. The germline V and J ends were trimmed by 4 bases and 6 bases, with 18 bases remaining between them. Germline V gene sequence: CDR1 LGHDT, CDR2 YNNKEL (reference sequence). The CDR3 DNA is TGTGCCAGCAGCCTGAGCCCCCTAAGCCGGCCCGGGGAGCTGTTTTTT. This codes for CASSLSPLSRPGELFF.

The chain uses TRBV7-9 and TRBJ1-1; D might be TRBD1 (6 bases). Between the trimmed V and J ends, which lost 2 bases and 3 bases, there was a span of 10 bases. This CDR3 is built from 14 residues. CDR1 SEHNR and CDR2 FQNEAQ come from the germline V gene (reference sequence). The CDR3 spells CASSLLQGDTEAFF. The DNA for the CDR3 is TGTGCCAGCAGCTTACTACAGGGAGACACTGAAGCTTTCTTT.

The chain joins TRBV6-1 to TRBJ1-5; D unresolved. The V and J ends lost 3 bases and 3 bases respectively, with 6 bases between them. The CDR3 consists of 13 residues. Germline-derived CDR1 and CDR2 are MNHNS and SASEGT. The DNA of the CDR3 is TGTGCCAGCAGTGACAGGAACAATCAGCCCCAGCATTTT. This gives the protein CASSDRNNQPQHF.

The chain combines TRBV19 with TRBJ1-1; the D gene is possibly TRBD1 (5 bases). V lost 4 bases, J lost 8 bases, and 14 bases lay in between. CDR3 length: 13 residues. Germline V lookup: CDR1 LNHDA, CDR2 SQIVND (reference sequence). CDR3 sequence: CASSTYGGGEAFF. The DNA for the CDR3 is TGTGCCAGTAGTACCTACGGGGGGGGAGAAGCTTTCTTT.

The gene calls are TRBV10-3 and TRBJ1-3; D unclear. This CDR3 comprises 13 residues. The germline V and J ends were trimmed by 0 bases and 4 bases, with 4 bases remaining between them. The germline CDR1 and CDR2 sequences are ENHRY and SYGVKD. Here the CDR3 DNA reads TGTGCCATCAGTGAGTCTGGAGGAAACACCATATATTTT. It codes for CAISESGGNTIYF.

J is TRBJ2-1 and V is TRBV27; D gene unclear. Germline CDR1 reads MNHEY; CDR2 reads SMNVEV (reference sequence). The germline V and J ends were trimmed by 5 bases and 6 bases, with 14 bases remaining between them. The CDR3 contains 14 residues. This chain's CDR3 is CASSPSPPFNEQFF. CDR3 in DNA: TGTGCCAGCAGTCCCTCCCCCCCTTTCAATGAGCAGTTCTTC.

The chain carries TRBV10-2 and TRBJ1-5; tentative D call: TRBD1 (6 bases). The V gene lost 10 bases and the J gene lost 0 bases, with 10 bases spanning the gap. This CDR3 has 13 residues. The germline V gene encodes CDR1 WSHSY and CDR2 SAAADI. The CDR3 loop is CATGGYSNQPQHF. The CDR3 DNA reads TGCGCCACCGGGGGCTATAGCAATCAGCCCCAGCATTTT.

The V call is TRBV30, the J call TRBJ1-1; the D gene is possibly TRBD1 (6 bases). Trimming cost V 0 bases and J 2 bases, with 13 bases left between them. Germline V CDR1 and CDR2: GTSNPN, SVGIG (reference sequence). The length of the CDR3 is 15 residues. The CDR3 coding sequence is TGTGCCTGGAGTGTACTGGGGGGCGGAAACACTGAAGCTTTCTTT. Translated: CAWSVLGGGNTEAFF.

This chain uses TRBV5-4 with TRBJ2-2; D is undetermined. Per germline, CDR1 SGHNT and CDR2 YYREEE (reference sequence). This CDR3 is 15 amino acids long. The V end lost 0 bases, the J end lost 4 bases, and 10 bases lay between the germline ends. The CDR3 reads CASSLVDGSTGELFF. DNA of the CDR3: TGTGCCAGCAGCTTGGTGGACGGCTCCACCGGGGAGCTGTTTTTT.

This clone was seen once. The V and J genes are TRBV11-2 and TRBJ2-7, with TRBD1 as a possible D gene (8 bases). CDR3 length equals 14 residues. V dropped 6 bases and J dropped 3 bases, with 15 bases sitting between them. CDR1 and CDR2 from the germline V gene are SGHAT and FQNNGV. DNA for the CDR3: TGTGCCAGCAGGGGGGGGACAGGATTCTACGAGCAGTACTTC. Its translation: CASRGGTGFYEQYF.

The V gene is TRBV11-2, the J gene TRBJ2-3; D is possibly TRBD2 (7 bases). Germline CDR1 is SGHAT and CDR2 is FQNNGV. This CDR3 is built from 15 residues. V was trimmed by 1 base and J by 4 bases, leaving 12 bases between them. CDR3 bases: TGTGCCAGCAGCTTAGGGAAGGGGGGGGCAGATACGCAGTATTTT. Its translation is CASSLGKGGADTQYF.

This CDR3 is CASCRGWVEKLFF. CDR3 nucleotide sequence: TGTGCCAGCTGCAGGGGTTGGGTTGAAAAACTGTTTTTT. The chain combines TRBV2 with TRBJ1-4; D may be TRBD1 (6 bases). The CDR3 totals 13 residues. V lost 8 bases and J 7 bases, leaving 14 bases between the germline ends. Germline V gene lookup returns CDR1 SNHLY and CDR2 FYNNEI.

This rearrangement joins TRBV27 to TRBJ2-1; D not resolved. The CDR3 is 13 residues long. The V end lost 0 bases, the J end lost 9 bases, and 9 bases lay between the germline ends. CDR1 and CDR2 (germline): MNHEY, SMNVEV (reference sequence). CDR3 sequence reads: CASSLSRLSEQFF. CDR3 bases: TGTGCCAGCAGTTTATCTAGGCTGTCTGAGCAGTTCTTC.

The chain uses TRBV10-2 and TRBJ2-2, with no clear D. V was shortened by 7 bases and J by 7 bases, with 13 bases between the two germline ends. The germline gives CDR1 WSHSY, CDR2 SAAADI. CDR3 length: 13 residues. The CDR3 reads CASNWAMDGELFF. Written as DNA, the CDR3 is TGCGCCAGCAATTGGGCGATGGACGGGGAGCTGTTTTTT.

The chain carries TRBV29-1 and TRBJ2-1, with 8 nucleotides matching TRBD1. After removal of 7 bases from V and 6 bases from J, the junction contained 5 bases not matched to a gene. CDR1 and CDR2 from the germline V gene are SQVTM and ANQGSEA. CDR3 size: 12 residues. This chain's CDR3 is CSADRGRNEQFF. The CDR3 DNA reads as TGCAGCGCCGACAGGGGACGCAATGAGCAGTTCTTC.

The chain uses TRBV5-1 and TRBJ2-1, with D hard to call. The CDR3 covers 11 residues. CDR1 is SGHRS, CDR2 YFSETQ, per germline. V lost 0 bases and J lost 8, with 3 bases in between. CDR3 DNA: TGCGCCAGCAGCTTGGTAGATGAGCAGTTCTTC. Translation: CASSLVDEQFF.

The chain has TRBV18 and TRBJ1-2; D not certain. Trimming took 3 bases from V and 0 from J, leaving 11 bases between them. This CDR3 comprises 15 residues. The germline V gene encodes CDR1 KGHSH and CDR2 LQKENI. CDR3 coding DNA: TGTGCCAGCTCACCTGAAACCACGGCTAACTATGGCTACACCTTC. It is translated as CASSPETTANYGYTF.

The chain combines TRBV25-1 with TRBJ2-3; 14 bases are shared with TRBD2. In germline, CDR1 is MGHDK, CDR2 SYGVNS. Losses at the gene ends were 4 bases for V and 1 base for J; bases not matched to a gene: 7. The length of the CDR3 is 18 residues. In DNA form, the CDR3 reads TGTGCCAGCAGTGGTCCCGGGACTAGCGGGAGAGGCACAGATACGCAGTATTTT. The encoded protein is CASSGPGTSGRGTDTQYF.

The chain links TRBV27 to TRBJ2-1; tentative D call: TRBD2 (6 bases). Per the germline V gene, CDR1 is MNHEY and CDR2 is SMNVEV (reference sequence). V was pared by 4 bases and J by 8 bases, with 21 bases between. The CDR3 extends over 16 amino acids. CDR3 in DNA: TGTGCCAGCAGTTCCCGACTAGGTCCCCTCTTAGATGAGCAGTTCTTC. This translates into CASSSRLGPLLDEQFF.

CDR3 sequence (DNA): TGTGCCAGCAGTGATCGCGAGGGGTGGGCCAAAAACATTCAGTACTTC. Translating gives CASSDREGWAKNIQYF. The chain recombines TRBV6-1 with TRBJ2-4; possibly TRBD1 or TRBD2 for D (5 bases each). Trimming cost V 3 bases and J 1 base, with 13 bases left between them. The CDR3 extends over 16 amino acids. From germline, CDR1 is MNHNS and CDR2 SASEGT.